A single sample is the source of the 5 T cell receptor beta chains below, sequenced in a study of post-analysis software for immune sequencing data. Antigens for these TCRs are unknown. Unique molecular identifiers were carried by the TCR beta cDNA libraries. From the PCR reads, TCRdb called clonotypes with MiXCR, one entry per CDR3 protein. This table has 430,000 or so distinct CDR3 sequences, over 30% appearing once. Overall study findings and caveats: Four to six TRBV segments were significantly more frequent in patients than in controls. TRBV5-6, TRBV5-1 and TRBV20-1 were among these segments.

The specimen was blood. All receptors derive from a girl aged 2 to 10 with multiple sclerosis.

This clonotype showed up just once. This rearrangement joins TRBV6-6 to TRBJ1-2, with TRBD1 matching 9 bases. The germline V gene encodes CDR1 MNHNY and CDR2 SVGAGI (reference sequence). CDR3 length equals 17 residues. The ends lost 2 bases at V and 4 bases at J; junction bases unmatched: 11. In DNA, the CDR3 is TGTGCCAGCAGTTACCTCAGACAGGGGGAAACGGGCTATGGCTACACCTTC. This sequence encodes CASSYLRQGETGYGYTF.

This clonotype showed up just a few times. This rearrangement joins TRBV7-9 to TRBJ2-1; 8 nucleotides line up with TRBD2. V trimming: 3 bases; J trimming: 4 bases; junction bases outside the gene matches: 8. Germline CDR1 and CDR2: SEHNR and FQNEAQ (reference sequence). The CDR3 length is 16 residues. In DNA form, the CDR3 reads TGTGCCAGCAGCTTCCTACGAGCGGGAGATTACAATGAGCAGTTCTTC. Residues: CASSFLRAGDYNEQFF. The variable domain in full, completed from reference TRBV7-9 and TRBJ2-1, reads DTGVSQNPRHKITKRGQNVTFRCDPISEHNRLYWYRQTLGQGPEFLTYFQNEAQLEKSRLLSDRFSAERPKGSFSTLEIQRTEQGDSAMYLCASSFLRAGDYNEQFFGPGTRLTVL.

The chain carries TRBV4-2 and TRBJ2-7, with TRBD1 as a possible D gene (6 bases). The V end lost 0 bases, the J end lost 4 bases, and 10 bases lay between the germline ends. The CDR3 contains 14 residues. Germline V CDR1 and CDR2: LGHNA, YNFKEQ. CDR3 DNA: TGTGCCAGCAGCCAAGATAAGGGGACATACGAGCAGTACTTC. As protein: CASSQDKGTYEQYF.

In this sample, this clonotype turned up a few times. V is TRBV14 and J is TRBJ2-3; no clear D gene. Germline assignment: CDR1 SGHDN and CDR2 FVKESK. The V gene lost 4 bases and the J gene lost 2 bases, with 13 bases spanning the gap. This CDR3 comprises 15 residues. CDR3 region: CASSPSDRFTDTQYF. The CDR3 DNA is TGTGCCAGCAGCCCATCGGACCGATTCACAGATACGCAGTATTTT.

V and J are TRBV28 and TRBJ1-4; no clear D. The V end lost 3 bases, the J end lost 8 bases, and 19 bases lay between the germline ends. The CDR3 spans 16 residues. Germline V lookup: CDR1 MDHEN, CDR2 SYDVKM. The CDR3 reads CASSFPGHSGREKLFF. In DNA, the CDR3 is TGTGCCAGCAGTTTCCCCGGGCATTCTGGGAGGGAAAAACTGTTTTTT. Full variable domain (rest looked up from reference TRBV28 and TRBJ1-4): DVKVTQSSRYLVKRTGEKVFLECVQDMDHENMFWYRQDPGLGLRLIYFSYDVKMKEKGDIPEGYSVSREKKERFSLILESASTNQTSMYLCASSFPGHSGREKLFFGSGTQLSVL.